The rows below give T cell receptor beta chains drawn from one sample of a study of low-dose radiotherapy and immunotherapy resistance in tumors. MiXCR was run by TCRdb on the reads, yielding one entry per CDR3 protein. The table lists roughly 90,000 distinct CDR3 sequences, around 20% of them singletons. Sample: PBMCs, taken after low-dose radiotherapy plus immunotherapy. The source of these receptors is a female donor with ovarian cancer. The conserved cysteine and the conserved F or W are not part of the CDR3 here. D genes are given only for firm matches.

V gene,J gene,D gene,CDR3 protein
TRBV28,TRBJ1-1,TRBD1,ASSPRDSSSDGLNTEAF
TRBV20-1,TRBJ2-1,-,SVITGGRGYNEQF
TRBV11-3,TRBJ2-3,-,ASSLAGGTDTQY
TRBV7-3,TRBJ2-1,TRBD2,ASSSEVLAGGYNEQF
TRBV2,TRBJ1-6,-,ASRSGSPLH
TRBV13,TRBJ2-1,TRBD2,ASSLPPGRGGYNEQF
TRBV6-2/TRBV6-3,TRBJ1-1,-,ASSYSKDSLEAF
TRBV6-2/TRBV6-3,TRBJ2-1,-,ASSPTRFNEQF
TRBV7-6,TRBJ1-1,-,ASSFIPGQEAF
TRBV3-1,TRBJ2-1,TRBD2,ASSHTGGGRGVMVNEQF
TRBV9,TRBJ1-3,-,ASSVAFASGNTIY
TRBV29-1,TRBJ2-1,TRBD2,SVRPGLAGRRGEQF
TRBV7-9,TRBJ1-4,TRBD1,ASSPRQGRSEKLF
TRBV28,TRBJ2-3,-,ASSRGQIFASTDTQY
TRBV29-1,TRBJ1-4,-,SVSIATNEKLF
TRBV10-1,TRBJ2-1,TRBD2,ASSVPGLAGAVGGGEQF